This entry lists 24 T cell receptor beta chains sequenced from one sample in a study of blood T cell repertoires in COVID-19. Profiled with immunoSEQ multiplex PCR; TCRdb holds only in-frame clones, not every one. The sample comprises 45,000 to 65,000 clones, around 86% of which are singletons, and over 7.5% rests with the top ten. Sequencing used peripheral blood. These receptors were taken from a man in his forties or fifties with active COVID-19.

This clone was observed a few times. The chain links TRBV6-2 or TRBV6-3 to TRBJ2-5; no clear D gene. V was clipped by 4 bases and J by 5 bases, with 11 bases between them. Germline assignment: CDR1 MNHEY and CDR2 SVGEGT. CDR3 size: 13 residues. The CDR3 nucleotides are TGTGCCAGCAGTTTTCAGGCGTGGGAGACCCAGTACTTC. Translating gives CASSFQAWETQYF.

The V call is TRBV7-3, the J call TRBJ2-1, with 10 bases that match TRBD2. The CDR3 is 15 amino acids. J was trimmed by 2 bases and V by 5 bases; bases with no gene match: 3. The germline V gene encodes CDR1 SGHTA and CDR2 FQGTGA. The CDR3 nucleotides are TGTGCCAGCAGCCGAGCGGGAGGGCCCTACAATGAGCAGTTCTTC. Protein: CASSRAGGPYNEQFF.

The gene calls are TRBV7-6 and TRBJ1-6; no clear D gene. V was pared by 3 bases and J by 7 bases, with 10 bases between. CDR1 SGHVS and CDR2 FNYEAQ come from the germline V gene. The CDR3 spans 14 residues. The CDR3 loop is CASSFGLGNSPLHF. The CDR3 DNA sequence: TGTGCCAGCAGCTTCGGACTGGGGAATTCACCCCTCCACTTT.

The chain uses TRBV24-1 and TRBJ2-7, with 7 bases identical to TRBD1. This CDR3 spans 17 amino acids. Trimming took 5 bases from V and 2 from J; bases not matched to a gene: 14. Germline V lookup: CDR1 KGHDR, CDR2 SFDVKD. This CDR3 reads CATSVGTVGEGTYEQYF. The CDR3 DNA sequence: TGTGCCACCAGTGTTGGGACAGTCGGAGAGGGGACCTACGAGCAGTACTTC.

The CDR3 loop is CASSDLPGQGASEQYF. The DNA for the CDR3 is TGTGCCAGCAGTGACCTTCCCGGACAGGGGGCGTCCGAGCAGTACTTC. This rearrangement joins TRBV6-1 to TRBJ2-7; TRBD1 agrees at 11 bases. The J segment lost 6 bases and the V segment lost 3 bases, leaving 10 bases of the junction unmatched. This CDR3 contains 16 residues. Germline loops: CDR1 MNHNS, CDR2 SASEGT.

This chain's CDR3 is CASTILSGTGVNTEAFF. DNA for the CDR3: TGTGCCAGCACTATCTTATCTGGGACAGGGGTGAACACTGAAGCTTTCTTT. This chain joins TRBV7-2 and TRBJ1-1; 10 bases align to TRBD1. Germline trimming cut 7 bases from V and 0 bases from J; bases unmatched to any gene: 11. The CDR3 covers 17 residues. Looked up from germline, CDR1 is SGHTA and CDR2 is FQGNSA. The full variable domain, rest sourced from reference TRBV7-2 and TRBJ1-1, is GAGVSQSPSNKVTEKGKDVELRCDPISGHTALYWYRQSLGQGLEFLIYFQGNSAPDKSGLPSDRFSAERTGGSVSTLTIQRTQQEDSAVYLCASTILSGTGVNTEAFFGQGTRLTVV.

V usage is TRBV6-2 or TRBV6-3 and J usage is TRBJ2-7; 9 nucleotides match TRBD1. With V trimmed by 5 bases and J by 3 bases, 8 bases remained unmatched. Looked up from germline, CDR1 is MNHEY and CDR2 is SVGEGT. The CDR3 runs to 15 residues. The CDR3 region is CASSPPDRGIYEQYF. CDR3 in DNA: TGTGCCAGCAGTCCCCCGGACAGGGGAATCTACGAGCAGTACTTC.

The CDR3 sequence: CASSLLGGGSHGYTF. CDR3 in DNA: TGTGCCAGCAGCTTACTTGGGGGGGGAAGTCATGGCTACACCTTC. The gene calls are TRBV5-4 and TRBJ1-2, with a weak D call TRBD1 (5 bases). CDR1 is SGHNT and CDR2 is YYREEE in the germline V gene (reference sequence). The CDR3 covers 15 residues. The V and J ends lost 2 bases and 6 bases respectively, with 17 bases between them.

There are a few counts of this clone. The chain links TRBV5-6 to TRBJ1-6; 7 bases agree with TRBD1. Per germline, CDR1 SGHDT and CDR2 YYEEEE. The CDR3 contains 13 residues. Trimming removed 4 bases from V and 9 bases from J; junction bases left unmatched: 4. CDR3 protein: CASSRQGGSPLHF. DNA of the CDR3: TGTGCCAGCAGCCGACAGGGAGGTTCACCCCTCCACTTT.

The chain combines TRBV28 with TRBJ1-1; D not certain. V was clipped by 2 bases and J by 7 bases, with 11 bases between them. The CDR3 runs to 13 residues. Germline V gene lookup returns CDR1 MDHEN and CDR2 SYDVKM. Here the CDR3 reads CASSLGAIREAFF. The DNA of the CDR3 is TGTGCCAGCAGTTTAGGAGCAATCCGTGAAGCTTTCTTT.

DNA for the CDR3: TGTGCCAGCAGCGCCTCGGGGGGCACTGAAGCTTTCTTT. Its translation is CASSASGGTEAFF. The V and J genes are TRBV6-1 and TRBJ1-1; tentatively, D is TRBD1 (5 bases). This CDR3 has 13 amino acids. Germline lookup yields CDR1 MNHNS and CDR2 SASEGT. V lost 6 bases and J 4 bases, leaving 12 bases between the germline ends.

The chain links TRBV19 to TRBJ2-3; 9 bases fit TRBD2. CDR1 LNHDA and CDR2 SQIVND come from the germline V gene (reference sequence). The CDR3 spans 18 residues. Trimming cost V 6 bases and J 1 base; bases outside gene matches: 14. This CDR3 is CASREFWQRGDGTDTQYF. The DNA of the CDR3 is TGTGCCAGTAGGGAGTTCTGGCAGCGGGGGGATGGCACAGATACGCAGTATTTT.

This chain connects TRBV11-1 to TRBJ2-7; 7 bases fit TRBD1. Germline V gene data show CDR1 as SGHAT and CDR2 as FQDESV (reference sequence). J was trimmed by 0 bases and V by 2 bases; bases with no gene match: 4. The CDR3 spans 15 residues. The CDR3 DNA is TGTGCCAGCAGCTTATCAGGGGGTCTCTCCTACGAGCAGTACTTC. Translated: CASSLSGGLSYEQYF.

This clone occurred once. The chain is built from TRBV4-2 and TRBJ1-1; TRBD1 is a possible D gene (5 bases). The germline V and J ends were trimmed by 6 bases and 2 bases, with 16 bases remaining between them. Germline values: CDR1 LGHNA, CDR2 YNFKEQ. This CDR3 contains 15 residues. CDR3 sequence (DNA): TGTGCCAGCAGTCTACAGCCGGGGGTAAACACTGAAGCTTTCTTT. It translates to CASSLQPGVNTEAFF.

The DNA for the CDR3 is TGTGCCAGCTCATTTACATCAGGGTTCAATGAGCAGTTCTTC. Encoded protein: CASSFTSGFNEQFF. The chain employs TRBV18 and TRBJ2-1, with TRBD1 as a possible D gene (5 bases). Between the trimmed V and J ends, which lost 5 bases and 6 bases, there was a span of 14 bases. This CDR3 region has 14 residues. Germline loops: CDR1 KGHSH, CDR2 LQKENI. The full variable domain, its missing parts supplied by reference TRBV18 and TRBJ2-1, is NAGVMQNPRHLVRRRGQEARLRCSPMKGHSHVYWYRQLPEEGLKFMVYLQKENIIDESGMPKERFSAEFPKEGPSILRIQQVVRGDSAAYFCASSFTSGFNEQFFGPGTRLTVL.

CDR3 nucleotides: TGTGCCAGCAGCTGGTCGGGGTCCACCCCTTACAATGAGCAGTTCTTC. The encoded protein is CASSWSGSTPYNEQFF. The chain uses TRBV7-7 and TRBJ2-1, with D possibly matching TRBD2 (5 bases). With 4 bases removed from V and 4 bases from J, the gap between germline ends came to 17 bases. This CDR3 spans 16 amino acids. Germline values: CDR1 SSHAT, CDR2 FNYEAQ (reference sequence).

The V gene is TRBV5-6, the J gene TRBJ2-7; 11 positions agree with TRBD1. The CDR3 covers 14 residues. The V gene's germline CDR1 is SGHDT and CDR2 YYEEEE. The ends lost 4 bases at V and 6 bases at J; junction bases unmatched: 6. The CDR3 DNA follows: TGTGCCAGCAGCACCGGACAGGGGGCGGGCGAGCAGTACTTC. Translation gives CASSTGQGAGEQYF.

The chain uses TRBV7-2 and TRBJ2-1; 12 nucleotides match TRBD2. The CDR3 extends over 14 amino acids. Losses at the gene ends were 2 bases for V and 15 bases for J; bases not matched to a gene: 8. In germline, CDR1 is SGHTA, CDR2 FQGNSA. The CDR3 sequence: CASSLWTSGVRGFF. CDR3 DNA sequence: TGTGCCAGCAGCTTATGGACTAGCGGGGTCCGAGGGTTCTTC.

In nucleotides, the CDR3 is TGTGCCAGCAGCTTAGTTGAAAGGGGGCGATGGGGACAGCCCCAGCATTTT. Protein sequence: CASSLVERGRWGQPQHF. The chain employs TRBV7-8 and TRBJ1-5; TRBD1 matches at 7 bases. Per the germline V gene, CDR1 is SGHVS and CDR2 is FQNEAQ. The CDR3 length is 17 residues. V lost 1 base and J lost 7; bases outside the gene matches: 13. Combining the CDR3 with reference TRBV7-8 and TRBJ1-5 gives the whole variable domain GAGVSQSPRYKVAKRGQDVALRCDPISGHVSLFWYQQALGQGPEFLTYFQNEAQLDKSGLPSDRFFAERPEGSVSTLKIQRTQQEDSAVYLCASSLVERGRWGQPQHFGDGTRLSIL.

V is TRBV19 and J is TRBJ1-5, with 8 bases matching TRBD1. V trimming: 3 bases; J trimming: 7 bases; junction bases outside the gene matches: 5. This CDR3 contains 14 residues. Germline CDR1 LNHDA, CDR2 SQIVND (reference sequence). The CDR3 DNA is TGTGCCAGTAGTATGGACAGGGTAGAACAGCCCCAGCATTTT. It translates to CASSMDRVEQPQHF.

The genes are TRBV13 and TRBJ1-2, with a tentative D call TRBD1 (6 bases). Deletions cut 1 base from V and 8 bases from J, with 14 bases between. CDR1 and CDR2 (germline): PRHDT, FYEKMQ (reference sequence). The CDR3 totals 14 residues. The CDR3, as DNA: TGTGCCAGCAGCTTAGAAAGCGGGGGGCTCGGCTACACCTTC. It specifies CASSLESGGLGYTF.

The gene calls are TRBV27 and TRBJ2-3; the match to TRBD1 covers 8 bases. V shed 8 bases and J 4 bases; nucleotides not matched to a gene: 5. The CDR3 is made up of 13 amino acids. Germline CDR1 reads MNHEY; CDR2 reads SMNVEV (reference sequence). DNA of the CDR3: TGTGCCAGCGGCCGGACAGGGTCAGATACGCAGTATTTT. Residues: CASGRTGSDTQYF.

The chain is built from TRBV6-1 and TRBJ2-7; possibly TRBD1 for D (5 bases). The CDR3 consists of 15 residues. V gave up 1 base and J gave up 3 bases, with 13 bases separating them. Germline V gene data show CDR1 as MNHNS and CDR2 as SASEGT. Here the CDR3 DNA reads TGTGCCAGCAGTGAAGAGAGGCAGGGTTTCTACGAGCAGTACTTC. This sequence encodes CASSEERQGFYEQYF.

This rearrangement joins TRBV6-2 or TRBV6-3 to TRBJ1-1; D remains ambiguous. The CDR3 is 13 amino acids. Germline V gene lookup returns CDR1 MNHEY and CDR2 SVGEGT. Trimming left V 4 bases short and J 2 bases short, with 8 bases between. CDR3 nucleotides: TGTGCCAGCAGTTGGTCACAAAACACTGAAGCTTTCTTT. Encoded protein: CASSWSQNTEAFF.